The 18 T cell receptor beta chains below come from one sample, sequenced in a study of PD-L1 blockade in urothelial cancer. Repertoires were generated with immunoSEQ multiplex PCR, while TCRdb's copy carries only in-frame clones and drops some. Altogether around 120,000 clones are present, around 82% being singletons, with the ten largest covering about 2.4%. Sample: PBMCs, taken around atezolizumab (anti-PD-L1) treatment. The receptors derive from a man aged 50 to 59 with urothelial cancer.

This chain connects TRBV7-2 to TRBJ1-2; D unclear. The germline CDR1 and CDR2 sequences are SGHTA and FQGNSA. Deletions cut 5 bases from V and 4 bases from J, with 17 bases between. The CDR3 contains 15 residues. CDR3 sequence (DNA): TGTGCCAGCAGCCTATCTAGGTCAGAAGCCTATGGCTACACCTTC. It translates to CASSLSRSEAYGYTF.

J is TRBJ2-5 and V is TRBV28; maybe TRBD2 (6 bases). V was shortened by 3 bases and J by 5 bases, with 13 bases between the two germline ends. The germline V gene has CDR1 MDHEN and CDR2 SYDVKM. CDR3 length equals 14 residues. The DNA for the CDR3 is TGTGCCAGCAGTTTTGGCGGGGCGGATGAGACCCAGTACTTC. Translation gives CASSFGGADETQYF.

The chain is built from TRBV6-5 and TRBJ2-7, with TRBD1 matching over 9 bases. From germline, CDR1 is MNHEY and CDR2 SVGAGI. V gave up 5 bases and J gave up 3 bases; unmatched junction bases: 5. This CDR3 region has 14 residues. The chain's CDR3 is CASSGGTGSYEQYF. In DNA form, the CDR3 reads TGTGCCAGCAGTGGGGGGACAGGGAGCTACGAGCAGTACTTC.

This clone occurred once. This sequence joins TRBV11-2 and TRBJ2-7; TRBD2 matches at 9 bases. Trimming cost V 2 bases and J 2 bases; bases outside gene matches: 10. Germline CDR1 reads SGHAT; CDR2 reads FQNNGV. The CDR3 runs 17 residues. The CDR3 region has the DNA TGTGCCAGCAGCTTAACGACGGCTAGCGGGATCGCCTACGAGCAGTACTTC. Encoded protein: CASSLTTASGIAYEQYF.

The V call is TRBV18, the J call TRBJ1-1, with 9 bases lining up with TRBD1. This CDR3 spans 15 amino acids. Germline-derived CDR1 and CDR2 are KGHSH and LQKENI. V dropped 1 base and J dropped 5; count of bases not matched to a gene: 5. The DNA of the CDR3 is TGTGCCAGCTCACCACGGGGGACAGGGTCAACTGAAGCTTTCTTT. This codes for CASSPRGTGSTEAFF.

DNA for the CDR3: TGTGCCAGCAGACCGCCCGGGGACACTGAAGCTTTCTTT. Its translation is CASRPPGDTEAFF. The rearrangement links TRBV5-4 to TRBJ1-1, with D hard to call. The CDR3 runs to 13 residues. Deletions cut 5 bases from V and 3 bases from J, with 11 bases between. Germline values: CDR1 SGHNT, CDR2 YYREEE (reference sequence).

V is TRBV4-1 and J is TRBJ2-3, with D unresolved. The germline CDR1 and CDR2 sequences are MGHRA and YSYEKL. The CDR3 sequence is 14 residues long. Trimming removed 0 bases from V and 0 bases from J, with 4 bases in between. As DNA, the CDR3 is TGCGCCAGCAGCCAAGATCGGAGCACAGATACGCAGTATTTT. As protein: CASSQDRSTDTQYF.

The gene calls are TRBV7-9 and TRBJ1-2; 7 bases are shared with TRBD1. The germline V gene encodes CDR1 SEHNR and CDR2 FQNEAQ (reference sequence). This CDR3 spans 13 amino acids. Trimming at V came to 3 bases and at J to 8 bases, leaving 6 bases not matched to a gene. CDR3 residues: CASSFQDRPGYTF. In nucleotides, the CDR3 is TGTGCCAGCAGCTTTCAGGACAGGCCCGGCTACACCTTC.

V gene TRBV5-5 combines with J gene TRBJ1-2; 8 bases are shared with TRBD1. Germline V gives CDR1 SGHKS, CDR2 YYEKEE (reference sequence). V was clipped by 0 bases and J by 8 bases; unmatched bases: 6. The CDR3 has 14 residues. The CDR3 nucleotides are TGTGCCAGCAGCTTGGTGCAGGGGGCACGGGGCTACACCTTC. This codes for CASSLVQGARGYTF.

This clone was observed a few times. The V call is TRBV4-1, the J call TRBJ1-6; 7 bases match TRBD1. The CDR3 is 13 residues long. Trimming removed 3 bases from V and 7 bases from J; junction bases left unmatched: 0. CDR1 and CDR2 (germline): MGHRA, YSYEKL. The CDR3 spells CASSQGQNSPLHF. CDR3 DNA: TGCGCCAGCAGCCAGGGACAGAATTCACCCCTCCACTTT.

The chain recombines TRBV11-2 with TRBJ2-7; D may be TRBD1 (5 bases). Germline-derived CDR1 and CDR2 are SGHAT and FQNNGV. V was clipped by 5 bases and J by 1 base, with 12 bases between them. CDR3 length: 14 residues. CDR3 bases: TGTGCCAGCAGCCCCAGGGCCGTGTCCTACGAGCAGTACTTC. As protein: CASSPRAVSYEQYF.

This chain connects TRBV2 to TRBJ2-3; 9 bases are shared with TRBD2. There are 15 residues in the CDR3. With V trimmed by 8 bases and J by 2 bases, 8 bases remained unmatched. Germline loops: CDR1 SNHLY, CDR2 FYNNEI. Here the CDR3 reads CASGGVAGVTDTQYF. In DNA, the CDR3 is TGTGCCAGCGGAGGGGTAGCGGGAGTCACAGATACGCAGTATTTT.

The gene calls are TRBV5-4 and TRBJ2-2, with D tentatively TRBD2 (6 bases). Germline-derived CDR1 and CDR2 are SGHNT and YYREEE (reference sequence). CDR3 length equals 17 residues. Trimming shortened V by 0 bases and J by 3 bases, and 15 bases separated the two germline ends. CDR3 nucleotide sequence: TGTGCCAGCAGCTTGGGGTCACACGGGAGTTACACCGGGGAGCTGTTTTTT. Encoded protein: CASSLGSHGSYTGELFF.

V and J are TRBV28 and TRBJ1-1, with D maybe TRBD1 (6 bases). The CDR3 is 14 residues long. Germline assignment: CDR1 MDHEN and CDR2 SYDVKM. Trimming shortened V by 5 bases and J by 2 bases, and 12 bases separated the two germline ends. The CDR3 DNA sequence: TGTGCCAGCAGTATGCCCGGGACAAACACTGAAGCTTTCTTT. Protein sequence: CASSMPGTNTEAFF.

This sequence joins TRBV5-6 and TRBJ2-2; tentatively, D is TRBD1 (6 bases). CDR3 size: 15 residues. Trimming took off 0 bases at V and 4 bases at J, with 10 bases between the two ends. CDR1 SGHDT and CDR2 YYEEEE come from the germline V gene. CDR3 amino acids: CASSLADRPTGELFF. The DNA for the CDR3 is TGTGCCAGCAGCTTGGCCGACAGGCCCACCGGGGAGCTGTTTTTT.

The chain couples TRBV28 to TRBJ1-4; possibly TRBD1 for D (6 bases). The CDR3 spans 14 residues. The germline gives CDR1 MDHEN, CDR2 SYDVKM. Trimming stripped 3 bases from V and 4 bases from J, with 9 bases between. CDR3 amino acids: CASSFSGVNEKLFF. In nucleotides, the CDR3 is TGTGCCAGCAGTTTTTCAGGGGTTAATGAAAAACTGTTTTTT.

This clone has only one observation. The rearrangement uses TRBV11-2 and TRBJ2-1; TRBD2 might be the D (5 bases). Between the trimmed V and J ends, which lost 1 base and 10 bases, there was a span of 11 bases. CDR1 and CDR2 from the germline V gene are SGHAT and FQNNGV. The CDR3 is 13 residues long. CDR3 nucleotides: TGTGCCAGCAGCTTAGGAGCCCAGCGGGAGCAGTTCTTC. Translating it yields CASSLGAQREQFF.

This rearrangement joins TRBV29-1 to TRBJ2-7; 11 positions agree with TRBD1. Germline CDR1 SQVTM, CDR2 ANQGSEA. J was trimmed by 4 bases and V by 3 bases; bases with no gene match: 14. There are 17 residues in the CDR3. In nucleotides, the CDR3 is TGCAGCGTTGAGGATCATGTCGGGACAGGGGGTCGGTACGAGCAGTACTTC. Translated, it gives CSVEDHVGTGGRYEQYF.